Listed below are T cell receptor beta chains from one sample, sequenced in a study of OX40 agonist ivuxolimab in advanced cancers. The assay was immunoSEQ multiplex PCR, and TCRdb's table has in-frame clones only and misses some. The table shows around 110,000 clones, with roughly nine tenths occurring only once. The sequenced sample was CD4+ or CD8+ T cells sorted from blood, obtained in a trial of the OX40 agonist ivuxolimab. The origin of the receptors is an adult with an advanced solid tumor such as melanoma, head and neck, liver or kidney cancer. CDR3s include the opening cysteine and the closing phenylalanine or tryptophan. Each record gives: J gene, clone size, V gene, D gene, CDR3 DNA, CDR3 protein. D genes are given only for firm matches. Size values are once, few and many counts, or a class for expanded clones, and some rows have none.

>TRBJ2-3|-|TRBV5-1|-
TGCGCCAGCAGCTCGACTCAGACGACAGATACGCAGTATTTT
CASSSTQTTDTQYF
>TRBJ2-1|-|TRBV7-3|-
TGTGCCAGCAGCCGCGGCGGCGGGGTCAATGAGCAGTTCTTC
CASSRGGGVNEQFF
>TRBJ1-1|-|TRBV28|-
TGTGCCAGCAGTTCGACAGTCACTGAAGCTTTCTTT
CASSSTVTEAFF
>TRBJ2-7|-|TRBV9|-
TGTGCCAGCAGCGCGTCACCCTTGAACGAGCAGTACTTC
CASSASPLNEQYF
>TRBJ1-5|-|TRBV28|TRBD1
TGTGCCAGCAGTTTCACCGGGACAGGGGGTCTTAAGCACAATCAGCCCCAGCATTTT
CASSFTGTGGLKHNQPQHF
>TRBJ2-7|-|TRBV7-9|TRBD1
TGTGCCAGCAGGCCAGGGGGCCACGAGCAGTACTTC
CASRPGGHEQYF
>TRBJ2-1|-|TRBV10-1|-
TGTGCCAGCAGTGAGTCCCCCGGGGGCCAAGGGAATGAGCAGTTCTTC
CASSESPGGQGNEQFF
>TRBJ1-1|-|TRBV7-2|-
TGTGCCAGCAGCTTAGGGGCGGCCACTGAAGCTTTCTTT
CASSLGAATEAFF
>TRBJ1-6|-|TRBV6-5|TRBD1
TGTGCCAGCAGTTACACTACAGGGGATGATTCACCCCTCCACTTT
CASSYTTGDDSPLHF
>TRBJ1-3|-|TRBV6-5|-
TGTGCCAGCAAGCTAGGGGCAGGGGTTGGAAACACCATATATTTT
CASKLGAGVGNTIYF
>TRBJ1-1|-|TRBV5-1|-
TGCGCCTCTGGGGAGCTTAACACTGAAGCTTTCTTT
CASGELNTEAFF
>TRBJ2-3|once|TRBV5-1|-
TGCGCCAGCAGCTTTTCCACCCAGGCGCAGTATTTT
CASSFSTQAQYF
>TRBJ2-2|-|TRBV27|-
TGTGCCAGCAGTTTAAGGCAGGGAAGTACCGGGGAGCTGTTTTTT
CASSLRQGSTGELFF
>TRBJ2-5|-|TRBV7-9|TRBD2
TGTGCCAGCAGCCCCAGCGGGGTAAAGACCCAGTACTTC
CASSPSGVKTQYF
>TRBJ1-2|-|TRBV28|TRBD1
TGTGCCAGCAAACAGGGGGCTAACTATGGCTACACCTTC
CASKQGANYGYTF
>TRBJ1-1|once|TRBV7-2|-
TGTGCCAGCAGCCCGGGGTTGAACACTGAAGCTTTCTTT
CASSPGLNTEAFF
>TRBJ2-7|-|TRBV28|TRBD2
TGTGCCAGCAAACCAGCGGGGGGCCTCACCTACGAGCAGTACTTC
CASKPAGGLTYEQYF
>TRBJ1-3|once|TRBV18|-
TGTGCCAGCTCACCACCGCGGGACTCTGGAAACACCATATATTTT
CASSPPRDSGNTIYF
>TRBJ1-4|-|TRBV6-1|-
TGTGCCAGCAGTGCGCGGGGAACAGGGAATGAAAAACTGTTTTTT
CASSARGTGNEKLFF
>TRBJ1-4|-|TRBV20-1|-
TGCGCCGTTTACAAAGAAAAACTGTTTTTT
CAVYKEKLFF
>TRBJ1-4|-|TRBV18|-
TGTGCCAGCTCACCACCGACACGAACTAATGAAAAACTGTTTTTT
CASSPPTRTNEKLFF
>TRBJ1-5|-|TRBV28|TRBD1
TGTGCCAGCCGGGACAGGCAGGACCAGCCCCAGCATTTT
CASRDRQDQPQHF
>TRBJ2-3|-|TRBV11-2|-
TGTGCCAGCAGCTTTAGAAGGACAGATACGCAGTATTTT
CASSFRRTDTQYF
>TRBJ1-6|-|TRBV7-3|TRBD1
TGTGCCAGCAGCCCATCGGGACAGGGAAATTCACCCCTCCACTTT
CASSPSGQGNSPLHF
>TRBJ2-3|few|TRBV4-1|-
TGCGCCAGCAGCCAAGATCTGGAGCGGACGCAGTATTTT
CASSQDLERTQYF
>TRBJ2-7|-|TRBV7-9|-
TGTGCCAGCAGCTCCCAAGTGGCGACCGAGCAGTACTTC
CASSSQVATEQYF
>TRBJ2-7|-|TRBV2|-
TGTGCCAGCAGTGAGAAGAGTTCGATCCCCTACGAGCAGTACTTC
CASSEKSSIPYEQYF
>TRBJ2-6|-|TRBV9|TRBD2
TGTGCCAGCAGCCGCCGGGGGGCTGGGGCCAACGTCCTGACTTTC
CASSRRGAGANVLTF
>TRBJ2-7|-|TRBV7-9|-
TGTGCCAGCAGCGCAGGGGGGAACGAGCAGTACTTC
CASSAGGNEQYF
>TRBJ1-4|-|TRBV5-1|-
TGCGCCAGCAGCGCTGACCCAAATGAAAAACTGTTTTTT
CASSADPNEKLFF
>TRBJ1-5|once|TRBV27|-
TGTGCCAGCAGTTTAAAGGGGATTCAGCCCCAGCATTTT
CASSLKGIQPQHF
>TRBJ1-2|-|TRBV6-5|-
TGTGCCAGCAGTGAATACAGGGTTGGCTACACCTTC
CASSEYRVGYTF
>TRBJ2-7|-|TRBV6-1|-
TGTGCCAGCAGTGACCTCTACGAGCAGTACTTC
CASSDLYEQYF
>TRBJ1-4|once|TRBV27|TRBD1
TGTGCCAGCAGGCTGAACAGGGGGCACCCTAATGAAAAACTGTTTTTT
CASRLNRGHPNEKLFF
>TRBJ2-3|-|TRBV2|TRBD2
TGTGCCAGCGGCCTAGCGGGGGGGAGCACAGATACGCAGTATTTT
CASGLAGGSTDTQYF
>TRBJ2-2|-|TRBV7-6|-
TGTGCCAGCAGCTTAGCACGACTTAGGGTTGTCCCCGGGGAGCTGTTTTTT
CASSLARLRVVPGELFF
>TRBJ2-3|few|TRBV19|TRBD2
TGTGCCAGTAGTACACTAGCGGGGTCCACAGATACGCAGTATTTT
CASSTLAGSTDTQYF
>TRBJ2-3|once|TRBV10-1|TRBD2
TGCGCCAGCAGTGAGTCGGGACTAGCGGGGGGGCCGGCAGATACGCAGTATTTT
CASSESGLAGGPADTQYF
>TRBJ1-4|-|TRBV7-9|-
TGTGCCAGCAGCTTAGATCTGGGGGGCCGAAGTGAAAAACTGTTTTTT
CASSLDLGGRSEKLFF
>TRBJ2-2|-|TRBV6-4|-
TGTGCCAGCAGAACAGACGCGAACACCGGGGAGCTGTTTTTT
CASRTDANTGELFF
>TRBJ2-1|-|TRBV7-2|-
TGTGCCAGCACCCCCGGTCAGAGCCAGAATGAGCAGTTCTTC
CASTPGQSQNEQFF
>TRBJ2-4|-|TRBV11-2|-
TGTGCCAGCAGCTTAGCCCAGGGGGGAGGGGACATTCAGTACTTC
CASSLAQGGGDIQYF